The entry below gives a single TCR beta chain sequence along with its context. This entry comes from a study of blood T cell repertoires in COVID-19. Study-level information: Acute and convalescent COVID-19 specimens originated in the United States, Italy and Spain.

Categorization into cohorts depended on clinical history that participants reported. After removal of 0 bases from V and 7 bases from J, the junction contained 9 bases not matched to a gene. This CDR3 is 17 amino acids long. The germline V gene has CDR1 LGHDT and CDR2 YNNKEL (reference sequence). The repertoire was sequenced with immunoSEQ multiplex PCR; TCRdb's copy has only in-frame clones and lacks some. The data show some 210,000 clones, with around 86% seen just once and approximately 9% held by the top ten. The V and J genes are TRBV3-1 (or the pseudogene TRBV3-2) and TRBJ2-3, with TRBD2 matching 11 bases. The receptor was isolated from a woman aged 50 to 60 with acute COVID-19. The material sequenced was PBMCs or T cells enriched from blood (not recorded which). The CDR3 sequence: CASSQDLVAGGGNTQYF. The CDR3 coding sequence is TGTGCCAGCAGCCAAGATCTTGTAGCGGGAGGGGGTAATACGCAGTATTTT.